Below are 24 T cell receptor beta chains sequenced from a single sample in a study of OX40 agonist ivuxolimab in advanced cancers. TCRdb keeps only in-frame clones here, not all; method: immunoSEQ multiplex PCR. The sample includes roughly 58,000 clones, approximately 80% of them seen just once. The sequenced sample was CD4+ or CD8+ T cells sorted from blood, obtained in a trial of the OX40 agonist ivuxolimab. The source is an adult with an advanced solid tumor such as melanoma, head and neck, liver or kidney cancer.

V is TRBV18 and J is TRBJ2-3; TRBD2 aligns across 12 bases. V was pared by 4 bases and J by 4 bases, with 9 bases of the junction left unmatched. Germline loops: CDR1 KGHSH, CDR2 LQKENI. This CDR3 spans 17 amino acids. This CDR3 reads CASSRSQLAGGADTQYF. The CDR3 DNA reads TGTGCCAGCTCACGATCCCAACTAGCGGGAGGAGCAGATACGCAGTATTTT.

Worth noting for this clone: The junction departs from germline at one end; a sequencing error may be responsible. This rearrangement joins TRBV7-2 to TRBJ1-2; D possibly corresponds to TRBD1 (6 bases). This CDR3 contains 16 residues. Germline V lookup: CDR1 SGHTA, CDR2 FQGNSA. CDR3 nucleotides: TGTGCCAGCAGCTCTTCAACAGGGAGCTTTAACTATGGCCACACCTTC. As protein: CASSSSTGSFNYGHTF.

The V gene is TRBV2, the J gene TRBJ1-6; D is unclear. This CDR3 is built from 11 residues. CDR1 SNHLY and CDR2 FYNNEI come from the germline V gene. The V end was cut by 5 bases, the J end by 6 bases, with 2 bases between. This chain's CDR3 is CASSFNSPLHF. The CDR3 DNA reads as TGTGCCAGCAGTTTTAATTCACCCCTCCACTTT.

The chain is built from TRBV11-1 and TRBJ1-1; D gene uncertain. Looked up from germline, CDR1 is SGHAT and CDR2 is FQDESV (reference sequence). The CDR3 is 15 amino acids. V was pared by 1 base and J by 8 bases, with 17 bases between. In DNA, the CDR3 is TGTGCCAGCAGCTTAGAGTTGGGGTATCCAACCGAAGCTTTCTTT. It is translated as CASSLELGYPTEAFF.

The chain recombines TRBV9 with TRBJ2-3, with D hard to call. Germline V gene sequence: CDR1 SGDLS, CDR2 YYNGEE. This CDR3 spans 14 amino acids. Trimming shortened V by 4 bases and J by 0 bases, and 9 bases separated the two germline ends. The CDR3 is CASSPVVSTDTQYF. The CDR3 DNA is TGTGCCAGCAGCCCTGTAGTTAGCACAGATACGCAGTATTTT.

This clone is a singleton in its sample. The gene calls are TRBV6-1 and TRBJ1-1, with D perhaps matching TRBD1 (6 bases). Germline V CDR1 and CDR2: MNHNS, SASEGT. CDR3 length equals 12 residues. With 6 bases removed from V and 2 bases from J, the gap between germline ends came to 7 bases. CDR3 nucleotide sequence: TGTGCCAGCAGGGGGACAAACACTGAAGCTTTCTTT. Encoded protein: CASRGTNTEAFF.

This chain connects TRBV6-5 to TRBJ2-7; D gene ambiguous. V lost 0 bases, J lost 7 bases, and 7 bases lay in between. From germline, CDR1 is MNHEY and CDR2 SVGAGI. The CDR3 runs to 12 residues. CDR3 loop: CASSYSVGEQYF. In nucleotides, the CDR3 is TGTGCCAGCAGTTACTCCGTAGGGGAGCAGTACTTC.

The chain is built from TRBV7-6 and TRBJ1-1; TRBD1 matches 7 bases. Germline-derived CDR1 and CDR2 are SGHVS and FNYEAQ. Germline trimming cut 4 bases from V and 8 bases from J; bases unmatched to any gene: 10. This CDR3 region has 14 residues. The CDR3 here is CASSWSRQGQEAFF. The CDR3 bases are TGTGCCAGCAGCTGGAGCAGACAGGGCCAAGAAGCTTTCTTT.

This chain uses TRBV7-8 with TRBJ2-1, with a tentative D call TRBD2 (7 bases). The CDR3 runs 13 residues. The germline V gene encodes CDR1 SGHVS and CDR2 FQNEAQ. The germline V and J ends were trimmed by 1 base and 15 bases, with 16 bases remaining between them. The CDR3: CASSLGDGGRGFF. The CDR3 nucleotides are TGTGCCAGCAGCTTAGGTGACGGGGGGCGAGGGTTCTTC. Full variable domain (rest looked up from reference TRBV7-8 and TRBJ2-1): GAGVSQSPRYKVAKRGQDVALRCDPISGHVSLFWYQQALGQGPEFLTYFQNEAQLDKSGLPSDRFFAERPEGSVSTLKIQRTQQEDSAVYLCASSLGDGGRGFFGPGTRLTVL.

This clone has only one observation. The rearrangement links TRBV7-2 to TRBJ2-2; D remains ambiguous. The CDR3 spans 16 residues. Germline loops: CDR1 SGHTA, CDR2 FQGNSA. Trimming took off 4 bases at V and 5 bases at J, with 17 bases between the two ends. CDR3 nucleotide sequence: TGTGCCAGCAGCTGGGCCATGGTTAGCAGGACCGGGGAGCTGTTTTTT. The encoded protein is CASSWAMVSRTGELFF.

The chain couples TRBV6-4 to TRBJ1-6; D is undetermined. This CDR3 region has 13 residues. Germline V lookup: CDR1 MRHNA, CDR2 SNTAGT. Trimming took off 3 bases at V and 6 bases at J, with 6 bases between the two ends. CDR3 protein: CASSEDFNSPLHF. In DNA form, the CDR3 reads TGTGCCAGCAGTGAGGACTTTAATTCACCCCTCCACTTT.

This clone came up once. The chain has TRBV6-1 and TRBJ2-3, with unresolved D. The germline V gene has CDR1 MNHNS and CDR2 SASEGT. Deletions cut 3 bases from V and 1 base from J, with 8 bases between. This CDR3 comprises 14 residues. Here the CDR3 reads CASSDYRGTDTQYF. CDR3 in DNA: TGTGCCAGCAGTGATTATCGCGGCACAGATACGCAGTATTTT.

The table lists this clone with a count of one. The J gene is TRBJ1-5, the V gene TRBV7-2; 11 bases are a match to TRBD1. The CDR3 is 14 amino acids. CDR1 SGHTA and CDR2 FQGNSA come from the germline V gene. J lost 5 bases, V lost 5 bases, and 2 bases had no gene match. This CDR3 reads CASSRDRGDQPQHF. The CDR3 DNA is TGTGCCAGCAGCCGGGACAGGGGGGATCAGCCCCAGCATTTT.

This clone was seen more than once but under ten times. J is TRBJ2-5 and V is TRBV7-2; D tentatively reads TRBD1 or TRBD2 (5 bases each). The ends were cut back, 1 base at V and 2 bases at J, with 17 bases in the middle. The germline gives CDR1 SGHTA, CDR2 FQGNSA. This CDR3 has 17 amino acids. The CDR3 region is CASSLDVASWGQETQYF. CDR3 DNA sequence: TGTGCCAGCAGCTTAGATGTCGCGTCTTGGGGGCAAGAGACCCAGTACTTC.

The rearrangement uses TRBV28 and TRBJ1-5; D call uncertain. This CDR3 is built from 15 residues. The ends were cut back, 5 bases at V and 0 bases at J, with 11 bases in the middle. Germline V gene data show CDR1 as MDHEN and CDR2 as SYDVKM. The CDR3 reads CASSGPGYSNQPQHF. The CDR3 bases are TGTGCCAGCAGTGGGCCGGGGTATAGCAATCAGCCCCAGCATTTT.

The J gene is TRBJ2-5, the V gene TRBV28; tentatively, D is TRBD2 (5 bases). The ends were cut back, 1 base at V and 6 bases at J, with 15 bases in the middle. From germline, CDR1 is MDHEN and CDR2 SYDVKM. The CDR3 has 15 residues. The CDR3 region has the DNA TGTGCCAGCAGTTTATCGGGGAAGGTAGGGAAGACCCAGTACTTC. Translated, it gives CASSLSGKVGKTQYF.

The V gene is TRBV7-9, the J gene TRBJ2-1, with 10 bases aligning to TRBD2. V dropped 0 bases and J dropped 8; count of bases not matched to a gene: 4. The CDR3 runs to 15 residues. The germline CDR1 and CDR2 sequences are SEHNR and FQNEAQ (reference sequence). The CDR3 region is CASSLAPAGGDEQFF. The CDR3 DNA reads as TGTGCCAGCAGCTTAGCACCAGCGGGAGGGGATGAGCAGTTCTTC.

V is TRBV5-1 and J is TRBJ2-1; 10 bases are shared with TRBD2. The CDR3 has 14 residues. Per the germline V gene, CDR1 is SGHRS and CDR2 is YFSETQ. Losses at the gene ends were 5 bases for V and 4 bases for J; bases not matched to a gene: 3. The CDR3 sequence: CASRGTSVYNEQFF. The DNA for the CDR3 is TGCGCCAGCAGGGGGACTAGCGTTTACAATGAGCAGTTCTTC.

The chain joins TRBV7-9 to TRBJ1-3; D remains ambiguous. V gave up 2 bases and J gave up 0 bases, with 11 bases separating them. This CDR3 has 16 residues. Germline loops: CDR1 SEHNR, CDR2 FQNEAQ (reference sequence). As DNA, the CDR3 is TGTGCCAGCAGCTTACAGGTTCGGAGCTCTGGAAACACCATATATTTT. Amino acid sequence: CASSLQVRSSGNTIYF.

J is TRBJ1-2 and V is TRBV30, with 7 nucleotides matching TRBD1. Germline CDR1 and CDR2: GTSNPN and SVGIG (reference sequence). CDR3 length equals 14 residues. Trimming cost V 3 bases and J 8 bases; bases outside gene matches: 12. CDR3 protein: CAWSAYRGTMGYTF. The CDR3, as DNA: TGTGCCTGGAGCGCATACAGGGGTACGATGGGCTACACCTTC.

The CDR3 loop is CASSSDRGEQYF. The DNA of the CDR3 is TGTGCCAGCAGCTCGGACAGAGGCGAGCAGTACTTC. The V gene is TRBV7-9, the J gene TRBJ2-7; the D gene is possibly TRBD1 (6 bases). Germline V gene data show CDR1 as SEHNR and CDR2 as FQNEAQ (reference sequence). The CDR3 runs to 12 residues. The V end was cut by 4 bases, the J end by 6 bases, with 10 bases between.

This clone has more than one count but fewer than ten. The gene calls are TRBV11-2 and TRBJ2-5; D not certain. Germline loops: CDR1 SGHAT, CDR2 FQNNGV. This CDR3 has 16 residues. Trimming stripped 7 bases from V and 2 bases from J, with 20 bases between. The CDR3 DNA reads TGTGCCAGCAACCTGGGTCTACGCGGAGTACAAGAGACCCAGTACTTC. This encodes CASNLGLRGVQETQYF.

The J gene is TRBJ1-2, the V gene TRBV18; D is unresolved. Trimming removed 5 bases from V and 3 bases from J, with 13 bases in between. Germline loops: CDR1 KGHSH, CDR2 LQKENI. The CDR3 runs to 14 residues. CDR3 region: CASSNGVLDYGYTF. CDR3 nucleotides: TGTGCCAGCTCAAATGGGGTTTTGGACTATGGCTACACCTTC.

The sample holds one count of this clone. The CDR3 nucleotides are TGTGCTAGTGGTTTGGAAGGGCCGCAAGAGCAGTTCTTC. Translated: CASGLEGPQEQFF. The chain links TRBV12-5 to TRBJ2-1; D gene ambiguous. The CDR3 length is 13 residues. V was trimmed by 1 base and J by 10 bases, leaving 11 bases between them. CDR1 and CDR2 (germline): LGHNT, FRNRAP.